Below, 22 T cell receptor beta chains from the same sample are listed, as sequenced in a study of T-cell reconstitution after alpha-beta-depleted transplantation in children. Unique molecular identifiers were used to barcode this TCRbeta library. TCRdb called the PCR reads again in MiXCR, with one record for every CDR3 protein. The sample lists a few hundred thousand distinct CDR3 sequences, 25% to 30% seen once, with under 45% in the top ten. The source was PBMCs, collected before TCRalphabeta/CD19-depleted stem cell transplant. All receptors come from a boy in the first two years of life with Wiskott-Aldrich syndrome, due to receive a stem cell transplant.

The chain's CDR3 is CSVGRVLDAEAFF. CDR3 bases: TGCAGCGTTGGCCGGGTCTTAGACGCTGAAGCTTTCTTT. This rearrangement joins TRBV29-1 to TRBJ1-1; D remains ambiguous. The CDR3 consists of 13 residues. Germline CDR1 is SQVTM and CDR2 is ANQGSEA. Trimming left V 4 bases short and J 6 bases short, with 15 bases between.

This clonotype was counted between two and nine times. The chain uses TRBV5-1 and TRBJ1-1, with 9 bases identical to TRBD1. The CDR3 runs 17 residues. With 5 bases clipped from V and 1 base from J, the junction kept 12 bases outside the gene matches. Germline lookup yields CDR1 SGHRS and CDR2 YFSETQ. In DNA, the CDR3 is TGCGCCAGCAGTTCAACAGGGGGCGCTGGGCAGAACACTGAAGCTTTCTTT. Translating it yields CASSSTGGAGQNTEAFF. The full variable domain, rest sourced from reference TRBV5-1 and TRBJ1-1, is KAGVTQTPRYLIKTRGQQVTLSCSPISGHRSVSWYQQTPGQGLQFLFEYFSETQRNKGNFPGRFSGRQFSNSRSEMNVSTLELGDSALYLCASSSTGGAGQNTEAFFGQGTRLTVV.

V usage is TRBV6-5 and J usage is TRBJ1-5, with D unclear. The CDR3 contains 15 residues. Germline CDR1 and CDR2: MNHEY and SVGAGI. The germline V and J ends were trimmed by 8 bases and 3 bases, with 17 bases remaining between them. This CDR3 is CASVRVGLDNQPQHF. CDR3 DNA sequence: TGTGCCAGCGTTCGGGTGGGGTTGGACAATCAGCCCCAGCATTTT.

This sequence joins TRBV7-6 and TRBJ2-7; 10 positions agree with TRBD2. The CDR3 contains 13 residues. CDR1 SGHVS and CDR2 FNYEAQ come from the germline V gene. With 1 base clipped from V and 12 bases from J, the junction kept 6 bases outside the gene matches. The CDR3 DNA reads TGTGCCAGCAGCTTAGGTGGTAGCGGGAGGCCGTACTTC. Its protein product is CASSLGGSGRPYF.

The V and J genes are TRBV20-1 and TRBJ2-7; D gene unclear. The germline V and J ends were trimmed by 1 base and 4 bases, with 11 bases remaining between them. In germline, CDR1 is DFQATT, CDR2 SNEGSKA (reference sequence). The CDR3 has 13 amino acids. The DNA for the CDR3 is TGCAGTGCTAGAGCCGGGCCAGTTTACGAGCAGTACTTC. Encoded protein: CSARAGPVYEQYF.

V and J are TRBV29-1 and TRBJ1-1, with no clear D. Germline V gene data show CDR1 as SQVTM and CDR2 as ANQGSEA. The V gene lost 3 bases and the J gene lost 5 bases, with 13 bases spanning the gap. This CDR3 has 13 amino acids. The chain's CDR3 is CSVEALARTEAFF. CDR3 DNA sequence: TGCAGCGTTGAGGCCCTGGCTAGAACTGAAGCTTTCTTT. Full variable domain (missing parts from reference TRBV29-1 and TRBJ1-1): SAVISQKPSRDICQRGTSLTIQCQVDSQVTMMFWYRQQPGQSLTLIATANQGSEATYESGFVIDKFPISRPNLTFSTLTVSNMSPEDSSIYLCSVEALARTEAFFGQGTRLTVV.

J is TRBJ2-4 and V is TRBV7-9; 11 bases match TRBD1. Trimming at V came to 0 bases and at J to 1 base, leaving 2 bases not matched to a gene. The CDR3 sequence is 17 residues long. In germline, CDR1 is SEHNR, CDR2 FQNEAQ (reference sequence). The CDR3 sequence is CASSLAGQGAAKNIQYF. CDR3 nucleotide sequence: TGTGCCAGCAGCTTAGCCGGACAGGGGGCCGCCAAAAACATTCAGTACTTC.

In its sample, this clonotype was seen a few times. For the CDR3, the DNA is TGCGCCAGCAGCTTGGAAGGGCCCCAAGAGACCCAGTACTTC. Protein sequence: CASSLEGPQETQYF. The chain employs TRBV5-1 and TRBJ2-5; D gene ambiguous. CDR1 is SGHRS and CDR2 is YFSETQ in the germline V gene. This CDR3 comprises 14 residues. V gave up 0 bases and J gave up 1 base, with 7 bases separating them.

This rearrangement joins TRBV7-8 to TRBJ1-5; D possibly corresponds to TRBD1 (5 bases). CDR3 size: 13 residues. The germline gives CDR1 SGHVS, CDR2 FQNEAQ. The V gene lost 5 bases and the J gene lost 5 bases, with 10 bases spanning the gap. The CDR3 DNA reads as TGTGCCAGCAGCCGTGGGACCTATCAGCCCCAGCATTTT. It codes for CASSRGTYQPQHF.

The chain has TRBV3-1 and TRBJ2-1; tentative D call: TRBD1 (6 bases). Deletions cut 4 bases from V and 8 bases from J, with 21 bases between. CDR1 and CDR2 from the germline V gene are LGHDT and YNNKEL (reference sequence). The CDR3 is 16 residues long. CDR3 in amino acids: CASSLLLEGDRDEQFF. The CDR3 DNA reads as TGTGCCAGCAGCCTCTTGCTAGAGGGGGATCGGGATGAGCAGTTCTTC.

The V call is TRBV3-1, the J call TRBJ1-1; D ambiguous. This CDR3 is 14 amino acids long. CDR1 and CDR2 from the germline V gene are LGHDT and YNNKEL (reference sequence). Trimming shortened V by 5 bases and J by 2 bases, and 12 bases separated the two germline ends. Here the CDR3 reads CASSFRPGNTEAFF. The CDR3 DNA reads as TGTGCCAGCAGCTTCAGACCGGGAAACACTGAAGCTTTCTTT.

This clonotype occurred a few times. The chain combines TRBV2 with TRBJ1-2, with TRBD1 identical over 9 bases. CDR3 length: 15 amino acids. V was pared by 0 bases and J by 5 bases, with 4 bases of the junction left unmatched. Germline V gene lookup returns CDR1 SNHLY and CDR2 FYNNEI. Written as DNA, the CDR3 is TGTGCCAGCAGTGAAGCCTTGACAGGGGGGTATGGCTACACCTTC. Residues: CASSEALTGGYGYTF. The whole variable domain, filled in from reference TRBV2 and TRBJ1-2, reads EPEVTQTPSHQVTQMGQEVILRCVPISNHLYFYWYRQILGQKVEFLVSFYNNEISEKSEIFDDQFSVERPDGSNFTLKIRSTKLEDSAMYFCASSEALTGGYGYTFGSGTRLTVV.

The chain combines TRBV6-1 with TRBJ2-5, with D tentatively TRBD1 or TRBD2 (5 bases each). V was cut by 1 base and J by 5 bases, with 5 bases left in between. Germline-derived CDR1 and CDR2 are MNHNS and SASEGT. CDR3 length: 12 residues. CDR3 nucleotide sequence: TGTGCCAGCAGTGAAGGGGACGAGACCCAGTACTTC. It specifies CASSEGDETQYF.

This clonotype is a singleton in its sample. The chain joins TRBV5-1 to TRBJ2-5; possible D gene TRBD2, 5 bases. Trimming cost V 0 bases and J 5 bases, with 17 bases left between them. The CDR3 runs 16 residues. The V gene's germline CDR1 is SGHRS and CDR2 YFSETQ. CDR3 DNA sequence: TGCGCCAGCAGCTTGGCCGTCGCCATGGGCGGGGAGACCCAGTACTTC. It yields the protein CASSLAVAMGGETQYF.

The chain employs TRBV3-1 and TRBJ1-1, with 7 bases identical to TRBD1. Germline V gene lookup returns CDR1 LGHDT and CDR2 YNNKEL (reference sequence). The V gene end was trimmed by 4 bases and the J gene end by 5 bases; junction bases not matched to a gene: 7. The CDR3 length is 14 residues. The CDR3 DNA follows: TGTGCCAGCAGCCGAAGACAGGGTTGGACTGAAGCTTTCTTT. It is translated as CASSRRQGWTEAFF. The whole variable domain, filled in from reference TRBV3-1 and TRBJ1-1, reads DTAVSQTPKYLVTQMGNDKSIKCEQNLGHDTMYWYKQDSKKFLKIMFSYNNKELIINETVPNRFSPKSPDKAHLNLHINSLELGDSAVYFCASSRRQGWTEAFFGQGTRLTVV.

The chain has TRBV10-3 and TRBJ1-1, with 7 bases that match TRBD1. After removal of 5 bases from V and 3 bases from J, the junction contained 6 bases not matched to a gene. From germline, CDR1 is ENHRY and CDR2 SYGVKD. CDR3 size: 14 residues. The CDR3 spells CAISKTGQYTEAFF. DNA for the CDR3: TGTGCCATCAGTAAGACAGGGCAGTACACTGAAGCTTTCTTT.

This clonotype appeared a few times. The V call is TRBV27, the J call TRBJ2-7; TRBD2 matches at 12 bases. J gave up 2 bases and V 5 bases, and 7 bases lay outside the gene matches. CDR1 is MNHEY and CDR2 is SMNVEV in the germline V gene (reference sequence). The CDR3 is made up of 16 amino acids. The CDR3 DNA sequence: TGTGCCAGCAGTCCCTCGGCTAGCGGGAGGGCCTACGAGCAGTACTTC. It translates to CASSPSASGRAYEQYF.

This clonotype has more than one count but fewer than ten. This chain uses TRBV5-1 with TRBJ1-1; no clear D gene. The germline V and J ends were trimmed by 3 bases and 1 base, with 10 bases remaining between them. The CDR3 totals 14 residues. CDR1 is SGHRS and CDR2 is YFSETQ in the germline V gene. CDR3 amino acids: CASSSRPENTEAFF. In nucleotides, the CDR3 is TGCGCCAGCAGCTCCCGCCCTGAGAACACTGAAGCTTTCTTT.

This clonotype was seen only a few times. The gene calls are TRBV12-3 or TRBV12-4 and TRBJ1-5; D is unclear. The germline V and J ends were trimmed by 5 bases and 5 bases, with 7 bases remaining between them. This CDR3 contains 12 residues. The CDR3 sequence is CASSTEYQPQHF. Here the CDR3 DNA reads TGTGCCAGCAGTACAGAGTATCAGCCCCAGCATTTT.

This rearrangement joins TRBV25-1 to TRBJ1-4; D is perhaps TRBD1 (5 bases). Per the germline V gene, CDR1 is MGHDK and CDR2 is SYGVNS. This CDR3 is 18 amino acids long. Trimming took 6 bases from V and 0 from J, leaving 20 bases between them. CDR3 in DNA: TGTGCCAGCAGCGGCCGTGGGGGGAGGGATTCAACTAATGAAAAACTGTTTTTT. Translating it yields CASSGRGGRDSTNEKLFF.

This clonotype was recorded at least ten times. The chain uses TRBV5-1 and TRBJ2-2; D call uncertain. CDR1 is SGHRS and CDR2 is YFSETQ in the germline V gene. Trimming shortened V by 0 bases and J by 1 base, and 4 bases separated the two germline ends. The CDR3 length is 14 residues. CDR3 region: CASSLVRNTGELFF. DNA for the CDR3: TGCGCCAGCAGCTTGGTTAGGAACACCGGGGAGCTGTTTTTT.

The rearrangement joins TRBV5-1 to TRBJ2-3; D may match TRBD1 or TRBD2 (6 bases each). The CDR3 consists of 17 residues. The V end was cut by 2 bases, the J end by 2 bases, with 18 bases between. Germline CDR1 reads SGHRS; CDR2 reads YFSETQ. CDR3 in DNA: TGCGCCAGCAGCTTCAAAGTCGGGGGCCCTTACACAGATACGCAGTATTTT. It is translated as CASSFKVGGPYTDTQYF.